This record concerns one TCR beta chain sequence. Its antigen is unidentified. Trimming removed 5 bases at V and 7 bases at J, with 9 bases between. CDR3 length: 11 amino acids. CDR1 is SGHDT and CDR2 is YYEEEE in the germline V gene. This specimen comes from a study of cytomegalovirus exposure and HLA in healthy donors. Study observations and caveats: TCR beta chains associated with HLA were, in a later analysis, more clonally expanded than equally common others.

Both 60 Vbeta primers and 13 Jbeta primers went into the PCR. Sequencing used immunoSEQ multiplex PCR; TCRdb keeps in-frame clones, though not all of them. Of fewer than 150,000 clones listed, roughly 75% are singletons. The receptor was derived from a man aged 30 to 45 in good health and CMV-seronegative. V is TRBV5-6 and J is TRBJ1-1; D unresolved. Source material: PBMCs. The CDR3 DNA follows: TGTGCCAGCAGTCGGTATAATGAAGCTTTCTTT. Translated: CASSRYNEAFF.